One TCR beta chain is described in this entry. Assay used: immunoSEQ multiplex PCR; TCRdb lists only in-frame clones, some missing. The table includes tens of thousands of clones, approximately 84% detected once. The CDR3 runs 15 residues. Germline lookup yields CDR1 SGHRS and CDR2 YFSETQ. Trimming cost V 5 bases and J 4 bases; bases outside gene matches: 8. The data derive from a study of control samples from healthy donors and cancer patients. The sequence derives from a man between 65 and 85 years old with lung cancer. The chain recombines TRBV5-1 with TRBJ1-4; 7 bases align to TRBD1. The sample was PBMCs. The CDR3 here is CASRNDRAGNEKLFF. Here the CDR3 DNA reads TGCGCCAGCAGGAATGACAGGGCCGGTAATGAAAAACTGTTTTTT. The variable domain in full, completed from reference TRBV5-1 and TRBJ1-4, reads KAGVTQTPRYLIKTRGQQVTLSCSPISGHRSVSWYQQTPGQGLQFLFEYFSETQRNKGNFPGRFSGRQFSNSRSEMNVSTLELGDSALYLCASRNDRAGNEKLFFGSGTQLSVL.